This TCR beta chain was sequenced during a study of blood T cell repertoires in COVID-19. Sequencing was performed with immunoSEQ multiplex PCR; in TCRdb, only in-frame clones are kept and a portion is missing. Altogether 250,000 to 300,000 clones are present, around nine tenths being singletons, with the ten largest covering roughly an eighth. V was clipped by 4 bases and J by 6 bases, with 16 bases between them. Germline loops: CDR1 SGHNT, CDR2 YYREEE (reference sequence). The CDR3 is 14 amino acids. The sample taken for sequencing was peripheral blood. The clonotype was recovered from a woman aged 60 to 75 with acute or convalescent COVID-19. The V call is TRBV5-4, the J call TRBJ1-1, with D possibly TRBD1 on 5 matching bases. The CDR3, as DNA: TGTGCCAGCAGCCCCGGGACGGGGGTGCCTGAAGCTTTCTTT. This translates into CASSPGTGVPEAFF.